These 24 T cell receptor beta chains were sequenced from one sample in a study of shared clonotypes between healthy human individuals. Here immunoSEQ multiplex PCR was the method, and the copy in TCRdb shows in-frame clones only, minus some. This sample has some 900,000 clones, with roughly 72% found just once. The sample consisted of memory CD4+ T cells sorted from blood. Described subset: CD45RA-negative fraction. The receptors shown here come from a man between 18 and 29 years old in good health.

This clone was observed a single time. The chain employs TRBV19 and TRBJ1-2; D unclear. CDR3 length equals 13 residues. Trimming left V 7 bases short and J 2 bases short, with 11 bases between. Per germline, CDR1 LNHDA and CDR2 SQIVND (reference sequence). Here the CDR3 reads CASTGGYNYGYTF. CDR3 DNA: TGTGCCAGTACGGGCGGCTACAACTATGGCTACACCTTC.

The table lists this clone with a few counts. The chain joins TRBV27 to TRBJ2-5; no firm D call. The V and J ends lost 5 bases and 4 bases respectively, with 20 bases between them. Germline V gene sequence: CDR1 MNHEY, CDR2 SMNVEV (reference sequence). The CDR3 consists of 16 residues. CDR3 DNA sequence: TGTGCCAGCAGTCCATCGAGGACCCAGAGAGGAGAGACCCAGTACTTC. Amino acid sequence: CASSPSRTQRGETQYF.

The chain recombines TRBV5-8 with TRBJ1-1; 9 bases line up with TRBD1. The CDR3 has 14 amino acids. In germline, CDR1 is SGHTS, CDR2 YDEGEE. V lost 3 bases, J lost 5 bases, and 5 bases stayed unmatched. In DNA, the CDR3 is TGTGCCAGCAGCTACAGGGGGCGAGGTACTGAAGCTTTCTTT. Amino acids: CASSYRGRGTEAFF.

The chain employs TRBV7-9 and TRBJ2-5, with D uncertain. The V end lost 2 bases, the J end lost 2 bases, and 12 bases lay between the germline ends. Germline CDR1 and CDR2: SEHNR and FQNEAQ (reference sequence). The CDR3 has 15 amino acids. CDR3 loop: CASSLNAAAQETQYF. In DNA form, the CDR3 reads TGTGCCAGCAGCTTAAACGCGGCGGCTCAAGAGACCCAGTACTTC.

The rearrangement joins TRBV19 to TRBJ2-7, with a weak D call TRBD2 (6 bases). Germline CDR1 is LNHDA and CDR2 is SQIVND (reference sequence). The CDR3 has 17 residues. Trimming pared 10 bases from V and 3 bases from J, leaving 28 bases between. CDR3 nucleotides: TGTGCCACCTCAATTTCTTCCCCCGGGGGTGATGACTACGAGCAGTACTTC. This translates into CATSISSPGGDDYEQYF.

J is TRBJ2-7 and V is TRBV5-5; maybe TRBD1 (6 bases). The germline gives CDR1 SGHKS, CDR2 YYEKEE (reference sequence). This CDR3 has 13 residues. Trimming cost V 2 bases and J 3 bases, with 9 bases left between them. CDR3 sequence reads: CASSFQGIYEQYF. CDR3 bases: TGTGCCAGCAGCTTCCAGGGGATCTACGAGCAGTACTTC. Looking up the rest from reference TRBV5-5 and TRBJ2-7 gives the full variable domain: DAGVTQSPTHLIKTRGQQVTLRCSPISGHKSVSWYQQVLGQGPQFIFQYYEKEERGRGNFPDRFSARQFPNYSSELNVNALLLGDSALYLCASSFQGIYEQYFGPGTRLTVT.

The rearrangement links TRBV2 to TRBJ1-1, with a possible D match to TRBD1 (5 bases). CDR1 and CDR2 (germline): SNHLY, FYNNEI. The CDR3 is 12 residues long. The V end lost 5 bases, the J end lost 6 bases, and 10 bases lay between the germline ends. DNA for the CDR3: TGTGCCAGCAGTACCAGGGTTTCTGAAGCTTTCTTT. Its protein product is CASSTRVSEAFF. Filled out from reference TRBV2 and TRBJ1-1, the complete variable domain reads EPEVTQTPSHQVTQMGQEVILRCVPISNHLYFYWYRQILGQKVEFLVSFYNNEISEKSEIFDDQFSVERPDGSNFTLKIRSTKLEDSAMYFCASSTRVSEAFFGQGTRLTVV.

The chain combines TRBV4-3 with TRBJ1-2, with D hard to call. With 0 bases removed from V and 13 bases from J, the gap between germline ends came to 15 bases. The CDR3 covers 13 residues. The germline V gene has CDR1 LGHNA and CDR2 YSLEER. CDR3: CASSQDYISRSTF. The CDR3 region has the DNA TGCGCCAGCAGCCAAGATTATATATCGCGGTCCACCTTC.

The chain combines TRBV5-8 with TRBJ1-2; D unresolved. The CDR3 contains 15 residues. Germline CDR1 reads SGHTS; CDR2 reads YDEGEE. V lost 3 bases and J lost 1, with 13 bases in between. In DNA, the CDR3 is TGTGCCAGCAGCTGGGGAGCCAAGAATAACTATGGCTACACCTTC. Residues: CASSWGAKNNYGYTF.

V gene TRBV2 combines with J gene TRBJ2-1, with D uncertain. This CDR3 is built from 13 residues. V dropped 2 bases and J dropped 9 bases, with 11 bases sitting between them. Per germline, CDR1 SNHLY and CDR2 FYNNEI. CDR3 in amino acids: CASSESRRSEQFF. The CDR3 bases are TGTGCCAGCAGTGAATCCCGAAGGAGTGAGCAGTTCTTC.

This chain joins TRBV5-1 and TRBJ2-5; D gene uncertain. The CDR3 sequence is 14 residues long. Looked up from germline, CDR1 is SGHRS and CDR2 is YFSETQ. V dropped 2 bases and J dropped 1 base, with 9 bases sitting between them. DNA of the CDR3: TGCGCCAGCAGCTTCGATGGGCTCCAAGAGACCCAGTACTTC. As protein: CASSFDGLQETQYF. Supplemented by reference TRBV5-1 and TRBJ2-5, the full variable domain reads KAGVTQTPRYLIKTRGQQVTLSCSPISGHRSVSWYQQTPGQGLQFLFEYFSETQRNKGNFPGRFSGRQFSNSRSEMNVSTLELGDSALYLCASSFDGLQETQYFGPGTRLLVL.

The rearrangement links TRBV15 to TRBJ1-6; a weak D match, TRBD1 (6 bases). Germline lookup yields CDR1 LNHNV and CDR2 YYDKDF (reference sequence). The length of the CDR3 is 17 residues. Trimming removed 0 bases from V and 3 bases from J, with 12 bases in between. CDR3 in amino acids: CATSRDRQALYNSPLHF. The DNA for the CDR3 is TGTGCCACCAGCAGAGATAGACAGGCCCTCTATAATTCACCCCTCCACTTT.

The chain combines TRBV5-4 with TRBJ2-2; 7 bases align to TRBD1. The CDR3 has 18 amino acids. The J segment lost 3 bases and the V segment lost 5 bases, leaving 16 bases of the junction unmatched. CDR1 is SGHNT and CDR2 is YYREEE in the germline V gene (reference sequence). As DNA, the CDR3 is TGTGCCAGCAGTTCCTTACAGGGGATTGTCAGGGACACCGGGGAGCTGTTTTTT. This sequence encodes CASSSLQGIVRDTGELFF.

This clone has more than one count but fewer than ten. The gene calls are TRBV19 and TRBJ1-6; no reliable D call. In germline, CDR1 is LNHDA, CDR2 SQIVND (reference sequence). V shed 4 bases and J shed 10 bases, with 8 bases lying between them. The CDR3 extends over 12 amino acids. CDR3 protein: CASSNTESPLHF. In nucleotides, the CDR3 is TGTGCCAGTAGTAATACAGAGTCACCCCTCCACTTT. Filled out from reference TRBV19 and TRBJ1-6, the complete variable domain reads DGGITQSPKYLFRKEGQNVTLSCEQNLNHDAMYWYRQDPGQGLRLIYYSQIVNDFQKGDIAEGYSVSREKKESFPLTVTSAQKNPTAFYLCASSNTESPLHFGNGTRLTVT.

This chain joins TRBV6-5 and TRBJ2-2; possible D gene TRBD2, 7 bases. The CDR3 sequence is 15 residues long. The V and J ends lost 4 bases and 3 bases respectively, with 12 bases between them. CDR1 MNHEY and CDR2 SVGAGI come from the germline V gene. The CDR3 DNA is TGTGCCAGCAGTTCCCAGGGGAGGGACACCGGGGAGCTGTTTTTT. The encoded protein is CASSSQGRDTGELFF.

The V and J genes are TRBV10-3 and TRBJ1-2; 12 positions match TRBD1. The CDR3 loop spans 15 amino acids. Trimming cost V 3 bases and J 7 bases; bases outside gene matches: 6. Germline-derived CDR1 and CDR2 are ENHRY and SYGVKD. Here the CDR3 reads CAISDTGTGGVGYTF. DNA for the CDR3: TGTGCCATCAGTGATACAGGGACAGGGGGCGTTGGCTACACCTTC.

Points on this clone: One end of the junction varies from germline; a read error may be responsible. The chain couples TRBV7-9 to TRBJ2-1; D is undetermined. In germline, CDR1 is SEHNR, CDR2 FQNEAQ (reference sequence). The CDR3 has 14 residues. This chain's CDR3 is CASSLDGRSNEQFF. CDR3 DNA: TGTGCCAGCAGTTTAGACGGGCGCTCCAATGAGCAGTTCTTC.

The table lists this clone with a count of one. The gene calls are TRBV2 and TRBJ1-2; a weak D match, TRBD1 (5 bases). This CDR3 spans 14 amino acids. Per the germline V gene, CDR1 is SNHLY and CDR2 is FYNNEI. Trimming took 3 bases from V and 4 from J, leaving 12 bases between them. The CDR3 reads CASSEWGFGYGYTF. The CDR3 bases are TGTGCCAGCAGTGAGTGGGGGTTCGGCTATGGCTACACCTTC.

V and J are TRBV30 and TRBJ1-1; 7 bases agree with TRBD1. This CDR3 has 13 residues. In germline, CDR1 is GTSNPN, CDR2 SVGIG (reference sequence). V lost 5 bases and J lost 2; bases outside the gene matches: 5. CDR3: CAWGDRPNTEAFF. The DNA of the CDR3 is TGTGCCTGGGGGGACAGACCTAACACTGAAGCTTTCTTT.

This chain uses TRBV30 with TRBJ2-5, with D uncertain. Trimming shortened V by 0 bases and J by 5 bases, and 10 bases separated the two germline ends. There are 13 residues in the CDR3. The germline V gene has CDR1 GTSNPN and CDR2 SVGIG (reference sequence). The CDR3 spells CAWSVLAFETQYF. The CDR3 DNA sequence: TGTGCCTGGAGTGTACTGGCCTTCGAGACCCAGTACTTC.

The gene calls are TRBV5-4 and TRBJ1-1, with D perhaps TRBD1 (6 bases). The CDR3 consists of 13 residues. V lost 0 bases to trimming and J lost 6 bases, with 9 bases between them. The germline gives CDR1 SGHNT, CDR2 YYREEE (reference sequence). The CDR3 coding sequence is TGTGCCAGCAGCTTGGAACAGGGCGCTGAAGCTTTCTTT. Protein sequence: CASSLEQGAEAFF.

The rearrangement uses TRBV5-4 and TRBJ1-2; unclear D gene. The V end lost 4 bases, the J end lost 1 base, and 20 bases lay between the germline ends. CDR3 length: 17 residues. The germline V gene encodes CDR1 SGHNT and CDR2 YYREEE (reference sequence). The CDR3 here is CASSQVEGTIGNYGYTF. The CDR3 DNA follows: TGTGCCAGCAGCCAAGTAGAGGGAACGATTGGTAACTATGGCTACACCTTC.

Turning to this clone: Only one base separates this from a far larger clonotype, so it likely reflects a read error. Other nucleotide sequences from this sample produce the same CDR3. This CDR3 is CASSSRQGTEAFF. The CDR3 nucleotides are TGCGCTAGCAGCTCCCGACAGGGGACTGAAGCTTTCTTT. V usage is TRBV4-3 and J usage is TRBJ1-1; TRBD1 aligns across 8 bases. Germline CDR1 is LGHNA and CDR2 is YSLEER. The CDR3 has 13 amino acids.

This clone was counted between two and nine times. Distinct nucleotide sequences in the sample also encode this CDR3. The chain carries TRBV7-2 and TRBJ1-2; D remains unclear. V dropped 1 base and J dropped 2 bases, with 5 bases sitting between them. The CDR3 contains 13 residues. Germline assignment: CDR1 SGHTA and CDR2 FQGNSA. Here the CDR3 DNA reads TGTGCCAGCAGCTTAGACGGGAACTATGGCTACACCTTC. Translating gives CASSLDGNYGYTF.